The T cell receptor beta chain under discussion was sequenced for a study of T cell responses to AZD1222 COVID-19 vaccine (dated by TCRdb to the early 2020s). Broadly, across the study: AZD1222 recipients whose second dose came at about 4 weeks and those whose second dose came at about 12 weeks were combined into one group, since spike-specific TCR depth and breadth did not differ between the two schedules. TCR sequencing covered fewer than 250 trial participants: 200 to 210 given two doses of AZD1222 and about 26 given two doses of MenACWY control vaccine. Trial participants were enrolled by age into subgroups of 18-55, 56-69 and 70-plus years, and approximately 150, 30 and 60 TCR-sequenced participants, respectively, were included in these subgroups.

The CDR3, from cysteine to phenylalanine, totals 14 residues. CDR3 DNA only is kept here, 42 bases in frame from base 1. Cut back by 0 bases and 9 bases, the V and J ends lie 15 bases apart. CDR1 is given as MNHNS and CDR2 as SASEGT, both from the germline V gene. The CDR3 regions of human TCRbeta chains were subjected to immunosequencing. The study's own analysis went as follows. TCRs in the repertoires were matched against a reference library of SARS-CoV-2-specific TCRs that had been generated with the MIRA antigen-specificity platform. Breadth was defined as the fraction of unique TCRs that were SARS-CoV-2-associated. Depth was defined as the fraction of total T cells that were SARS-CoV-2-associated. Each spike-specific TCR was assigned to its reactive spike region and to a CD4 or CD8 class using the MIRA data. Log10-transformed breadth and depth values were compared by one-way ANOVA with Sidak's multiple comparisons tests. Not all clones reach the TCRdb copy of this immuneACCESS table, which keeps in-frame sequences only. Checked studies attribute under half of the gap to unresolved V genes and leave the rest unexplained. V and J calls and clone size are copied from that table; D and trimming were computed from the DNA. The sample has 65,000 to 80,000 clones on record, around 90% of them singletons. The top ten clones comprise roughly a quarter of the sample.

The time point label here, explained by the study, means: baseline before first vaccination. Vaccinee samples came from UK trials COV001 and COV002, including a single-blind randomized controlled phase 2/3 trial of AZD1222 (ChAdOx1 nCoV-19) in healthy adults. For TCRbeta chain sequencing, PBMC samples were collected from trial participants at day 0 and at day 28 after the second dose. Study-wide findings and limitations: Most participants were white British and females outnumbered males, and the authors suggested that clonal diversity may have been underestimated. A significant rise in spike-specific TCR breadth and depth was observed after two AZD1222 doses relative to day 0 and relative to MenACWY recipients. Only six or seven AZD1222 recipients were SARS-CoV-2 seropositive at baseline, limiting conclusions about previously exposed vaccinees. The vaccine-associated CD4 TCRs covered the entire spike protein, and the dominant responses fell in regions 160-218 and 743-854. No day 14 peak-response samples were available, so repertoires were characterized only after the peak T cell response. The 56-69-year group was small, and its depth increase did not reach significance, likely because of low power. Nearly half of unique spike-specific TCRs reportedly recognized epitopes outside regions mutated in the B.1.351 and B.1.1.7 variants.

This clone came up once. Its antigen is still unknown. Nothing much larger sits one base from this clone, and base qualities are not available. The receptor was derived from an adult in good health. The receptor chain draws on TRBV6-1 and TRBJ2-7; TRBD1 is a possible D gene, resting on 6 matching bases. This material consisted of peripheral blood, taken on day 0 of AZD1222 vaccination. The CDR3 protein sequence reads: CASSEAHRESSQYF. Read as DNA, the sequence is TGTGCCAGCAGTGAAGCGCACAGGGAGTCGTCGCAGTACTTC.